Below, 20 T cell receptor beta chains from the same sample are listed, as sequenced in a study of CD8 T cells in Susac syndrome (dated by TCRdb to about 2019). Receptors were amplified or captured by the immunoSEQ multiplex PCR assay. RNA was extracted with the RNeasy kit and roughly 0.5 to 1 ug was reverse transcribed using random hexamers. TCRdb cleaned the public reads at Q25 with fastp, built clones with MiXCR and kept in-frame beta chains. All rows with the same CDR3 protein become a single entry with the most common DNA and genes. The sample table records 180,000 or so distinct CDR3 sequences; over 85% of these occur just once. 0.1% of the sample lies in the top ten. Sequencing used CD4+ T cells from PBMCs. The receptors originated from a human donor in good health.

Here the CDR3 DNA reads TGTGCCAGCAGTTTTGGTAGTCTGACCGAGCAGTACTTC. Its translation is CASSFGSLTEQYF. The genes are TRBV7-3 and TRBJ2-7; no firm D call. This CDR3 is 13 amino acids long. Germline V gene lookup returns CDR1 SGHTA and CDR2 FQGTGA. Deletions cut 6 bases from V and 6 bases from J, with 15 bases between.

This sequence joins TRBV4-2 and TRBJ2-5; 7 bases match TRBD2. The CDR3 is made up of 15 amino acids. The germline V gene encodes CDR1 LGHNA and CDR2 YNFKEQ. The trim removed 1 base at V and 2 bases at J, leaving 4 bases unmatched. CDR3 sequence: CASSQVGREQETQYF. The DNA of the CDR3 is TGTGCCAGCAGCCAAGTGGGGCGGGAGCAAGAGACCCAGTACTTC.

This chain's CDR3 is CASSPDLAGGPSEQFF. The DNA for the CDR3 is TGTGCCAGCAGTCCTGATCTAGCGGGAGGGCCCAGTGAGCAGTTCTTC. The rearrangement links TRBV5-4 to TRBJ2-1, with 12 bases identical to TRBD2. The CDR3 consists of 16 residues. The germline gives CDR1 SGHNT, CDR2 YYREEE (reference sequence). V dropped 5 bases and J dropped 9; count of bases not matched to a gene: 12.

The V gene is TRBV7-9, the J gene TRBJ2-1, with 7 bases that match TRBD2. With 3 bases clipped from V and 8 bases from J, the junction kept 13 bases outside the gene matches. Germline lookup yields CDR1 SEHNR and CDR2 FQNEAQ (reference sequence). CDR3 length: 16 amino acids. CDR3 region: CASSFTMGEGRHEQFF. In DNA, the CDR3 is TGTGCCAGCAGCTTTACAATGGGGGAGGGCAGGCATGAGCAGTTCTTC.

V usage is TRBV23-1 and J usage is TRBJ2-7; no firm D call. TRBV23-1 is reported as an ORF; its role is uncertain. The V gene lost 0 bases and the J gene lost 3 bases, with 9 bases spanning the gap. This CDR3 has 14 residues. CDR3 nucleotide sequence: TGCGCCAGCAGTCAATCTCCAGGTGACTACGAGCAGTACTTC. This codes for CASSQSPGDYEQYF.

The CDR3 reads CASSAGLVGEQFF. The CDR3 coding sequence is TGTGCCAGCAGTGCGGGACTAGTCGGTGAGCAGTTCTTC. The chain recombines TRBV2 with TRBJ2-1; TRBD2 agrees at 8 bases. V gave up 4 bases and J gave up 9 bases; unmatched junction bases: 5. The CDR3 loop spans 13 amino acids. Per germline, CDR1 SNHLY and CDR2 FYNNEI. Full variable domain (outside the CDR3, taken from reference TRBV2 and TRBJ2-1): EPEVTQTPSHQVTQMGQEVILRCVPISNHLYFYWYRQILGQKVEFLVSFYNNEISEKSEIFDDQFSVERPDGSNFTLKIRSTKLEDSAMYFCASSAGLVGEQFFGPGTRLTVL.

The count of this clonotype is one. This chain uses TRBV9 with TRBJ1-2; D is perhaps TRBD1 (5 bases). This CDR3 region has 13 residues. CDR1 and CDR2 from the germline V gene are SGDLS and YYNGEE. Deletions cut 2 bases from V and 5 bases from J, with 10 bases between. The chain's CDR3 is CASSVGRRYGYTF. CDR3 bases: TGTGCCAGCAGCGTGGGACGGAGATATGGCTACACCTTC.

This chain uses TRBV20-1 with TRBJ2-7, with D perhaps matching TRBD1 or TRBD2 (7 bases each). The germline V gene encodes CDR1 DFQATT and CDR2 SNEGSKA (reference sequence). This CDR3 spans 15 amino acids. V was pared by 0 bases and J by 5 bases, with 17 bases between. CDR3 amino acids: CSARDLNRGGNEQYF. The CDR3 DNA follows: TGCAGTGCTAGAGATCTAAACAGGGGAGGGAACGAGCAGTACTTC.

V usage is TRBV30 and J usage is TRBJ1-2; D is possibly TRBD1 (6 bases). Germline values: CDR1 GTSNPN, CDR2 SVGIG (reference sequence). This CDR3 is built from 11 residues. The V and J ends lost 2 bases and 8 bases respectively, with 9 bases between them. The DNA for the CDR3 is TGTGCCTGGAGTTCCGGGGGCGGCTACACCTTC. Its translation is CAWSSGGGYTF.

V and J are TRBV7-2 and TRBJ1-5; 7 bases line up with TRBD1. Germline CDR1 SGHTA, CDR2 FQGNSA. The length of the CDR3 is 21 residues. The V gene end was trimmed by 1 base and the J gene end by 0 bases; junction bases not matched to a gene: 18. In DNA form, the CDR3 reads TGTGCCAGCAGCTTAGTGCGGTGGACAGGTTATACCCTTTATAGCAATCAGCCCCAGCATTTT. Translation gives CASSLVRWTGYTLYSNQPQHF.

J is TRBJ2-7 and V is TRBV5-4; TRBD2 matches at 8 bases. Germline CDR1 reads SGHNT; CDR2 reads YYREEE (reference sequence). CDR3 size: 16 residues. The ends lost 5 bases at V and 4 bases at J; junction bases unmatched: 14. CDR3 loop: CASRSSVAGLSYEQYF. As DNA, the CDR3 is TGTGCCAGCAGGTCCTCTGTAGCGGGACTTTCTTACGAGCAGTACTTC.

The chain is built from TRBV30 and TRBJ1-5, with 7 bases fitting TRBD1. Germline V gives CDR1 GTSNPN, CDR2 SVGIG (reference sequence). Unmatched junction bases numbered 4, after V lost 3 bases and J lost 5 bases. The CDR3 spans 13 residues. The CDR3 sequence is CAWRDRTDQPQHF. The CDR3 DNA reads TGTGCCTGGAGGGACAGGACGGATCAGCCCCAGCATTTT.

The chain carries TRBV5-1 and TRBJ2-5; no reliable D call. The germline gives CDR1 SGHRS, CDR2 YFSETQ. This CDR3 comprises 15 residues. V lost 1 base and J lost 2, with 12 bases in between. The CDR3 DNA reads TGCGCCAGCAGCTTGAATGGGGAACGGCAAGAGACCCAGTACTTC. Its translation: CASSLNGERQETQYF. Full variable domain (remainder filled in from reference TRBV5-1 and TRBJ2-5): KAGVTQTPRYLIKTRGQQVTLSCSPISGHRSVSWYQQTPGQGLQFLFEYFSETQRNKGNFPGRFSGRQFSNSRSEMNVSTLELGDSALYLCASSLNGERQETQYFGPGTRLLVL.

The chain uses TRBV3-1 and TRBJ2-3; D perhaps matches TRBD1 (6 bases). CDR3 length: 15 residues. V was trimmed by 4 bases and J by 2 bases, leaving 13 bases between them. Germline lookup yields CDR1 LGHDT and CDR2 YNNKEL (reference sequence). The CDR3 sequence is CASSLQGQDTDTQYF. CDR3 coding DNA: TGTGCCAGCAGCCTCCAGGGGCAAGACACAGATACGCAGTATTTT.

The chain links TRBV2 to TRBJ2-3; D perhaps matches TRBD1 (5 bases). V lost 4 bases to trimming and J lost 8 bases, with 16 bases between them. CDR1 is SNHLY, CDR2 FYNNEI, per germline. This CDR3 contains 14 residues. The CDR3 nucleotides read TGTGCCAGCAGTGTCCCCCTCGACAGCGCTACGCAGTATTTT. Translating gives CASSVPLDSATQYF.

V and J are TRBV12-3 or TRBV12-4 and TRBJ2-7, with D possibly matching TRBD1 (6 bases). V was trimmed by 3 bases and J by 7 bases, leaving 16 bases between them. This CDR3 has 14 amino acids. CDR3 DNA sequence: TGTGCCAGCAGTTTTAGGGACACCTGGCTGGAGCAGTACTTC. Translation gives CASSFRDTWLEQYF.

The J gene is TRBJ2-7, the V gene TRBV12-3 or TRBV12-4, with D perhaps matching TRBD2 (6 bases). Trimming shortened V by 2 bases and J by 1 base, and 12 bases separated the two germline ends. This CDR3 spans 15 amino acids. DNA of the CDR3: TGTGCCAGCAGTTTAAGCGGCGGAGGGTCCTACGAGCAGTACTTC. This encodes CASSLSGGGSYEQYF.

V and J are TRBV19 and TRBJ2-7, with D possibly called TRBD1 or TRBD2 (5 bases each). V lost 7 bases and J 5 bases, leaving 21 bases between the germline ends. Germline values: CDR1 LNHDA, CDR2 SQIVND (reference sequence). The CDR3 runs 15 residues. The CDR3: CASNPPGTFGDEQYF. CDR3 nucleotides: TGTGCCAGTAATCCACCCGGGACCTTCGGGGACGAGCAGTACTTC. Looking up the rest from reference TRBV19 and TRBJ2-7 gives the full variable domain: DGGITQSPKYLFRKEGQNVTLSCEQNLNHDAMYWYRQDPGQGLRLIYYSQIVNDFQKGDIAEGYSVSREKKESFPLTVTSAQKNPTAFYLCASNPPGTFGDEQYFGPGTRLTVT.

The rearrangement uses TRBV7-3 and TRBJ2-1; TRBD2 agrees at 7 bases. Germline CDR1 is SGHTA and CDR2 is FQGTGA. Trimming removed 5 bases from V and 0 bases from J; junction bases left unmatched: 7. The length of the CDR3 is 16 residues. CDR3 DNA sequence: TGTGCCAGCAGCCCGACAACTAGCGCCTCCTACAATGAGCAGTTCTTC. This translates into CASSPTTSASYNEQFF.

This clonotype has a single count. As DNA, the CDR3 is TGTGCCAGCATCGGACAGAAAGCTTTCTTT. Amino acid sequence: CASIGQKAFF. This chain links TRBV28 with TRBJ1-1; tentative D call: TRBD1 (6 bases). The CDR3 totals 10 residues. V gave up 7 bases and J gave up 9 bases, with 9 bases separating them. Germline V gives CDR1 MDHEN, CDR2 SYDVKM.